This T cell receptor (beta chain) was captured by sequencing in a study of lymphopenia after photon versus proton radiotherapy (dated by TCRdb to between 2018 and 2020). For context, the study as a whole: The study compared the immunological effects of photon versus proton radiation therapy in patients with gastrointestinal tumors who developed high-grade lymphopenia. The cohort included 20 or so patients with gastrointestinal tumors who developed lymphopenia after receiving either photon or proton therapy. The study aimed to characterize how the two radiation modalities differ in their impact on the immune system.

As regards this clone: It has no known antigen specificity. Qualities for individual bases were not recorded, and no much larger clone is one base off.

The CDR3 numbers 17 residues from cysteine through phenylalanine. Only the CDR3 region is kept as DNA, spanning 51 bases read in frame from base 1. Via the germline V gene, CDR1 is SGHTA and CDR2 FQGTGA. Ends trimmed: V by 3 bases, J by 3 bases; bases unmatched to a gene: 11. On the study overall, not on this receptor specifically: After the lymphocyte count nadir, oligoclonal expansion, especially of CD8+ Temra cells, was observed in photon-treated repertoires, and the drop in diversity was driven by this expansion. During treatment, patients who received photon therapy lost naive T cells and TCR diversity and gained effector/memory populations, whereas patients who received proton therapy remained relatively stable. The survival association was examined only in patients who died, and the authors described better survival with proton therapy as a possibility, not as a demonstrated result. Across the cohort, among patients who died, a greater drop in TCR diversity after the nadir was inversely correlated with overall survival time.

The library relied on the immunoSEQ multiplex PCR assay. Alongside multiparametric flow cytometry, deep sequencing of rearranged TCR beta loci was used to profile the T cell repertoires. TCRdb re-hosts the immuneACCESS table, in-frame sequences only. Its copies lack some clones; in the studies checked, an unresolved V gene accounts for under half of them, and the cause for the rest is not known. Within this sample are around 25,000 clones, with 85% of them counted one time only. The ten largest make up approximately 19% of the sample. The sample consisted of peripheral blood, taken from a patient treated with photon-based radiotherapy. The rearranged chain carries TRBV7-3 and TRBJ2-4, with 7 bases in between that match TRBD2. This receptor was identified in a man aged 55 to 70 with pancreatic cancer. The DNA sequence is TGTGCCAGCAGCTTGCTTGGCGGGGGTCAGGGCAAAAACATTCAGTACTTC. It specifies CASSLLGGGQGKNIQYF. When the CDR3 is completed using the reference TRBV7-3 and TRBJ2-4 genes on either side, the full variable domain is GAGVSQTPSNKVTEKGKYVELRCDPISGHTALYWYRQSLGQGPEFLIYFQGTGAADDSGLPNDRFFAVRPEGSVSTLKIQRTERGDSAVYLCASSLLGGGQGKNIQYFGAGTRLSVL.